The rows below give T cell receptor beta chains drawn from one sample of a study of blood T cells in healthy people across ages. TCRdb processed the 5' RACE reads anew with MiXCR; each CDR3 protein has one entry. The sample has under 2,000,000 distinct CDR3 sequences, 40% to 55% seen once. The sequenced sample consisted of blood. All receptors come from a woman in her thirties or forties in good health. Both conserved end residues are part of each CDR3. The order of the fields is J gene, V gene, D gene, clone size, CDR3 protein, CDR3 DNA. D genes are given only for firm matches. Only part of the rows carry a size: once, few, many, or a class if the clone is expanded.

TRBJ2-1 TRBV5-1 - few CASGPGGRINEQFF TGCGCCAGCGGTCCTGGTGGAAGGATCAATGAGCAGTTCTTC
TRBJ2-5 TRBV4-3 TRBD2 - CASSQRGVRETQYF TGCGCCAGCAGCCAGCGGGGGGTAAGGGAGACCCAGTACTTC
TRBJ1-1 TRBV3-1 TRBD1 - CASRVAGTANTEAFF TGTGCCAGCAGGGTTGCCGGGACAGCGAACACTGAAGCTTTCTTT
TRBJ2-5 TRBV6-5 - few CASSGGQGVGETQYF TGTGCCAGCAGTGGGGGACAAGGTGTGGGAGAGACCCAGTACTTC
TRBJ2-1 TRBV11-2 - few CASSLHPLRGGDPTFNEQFF TGTGCCAGCAGCTTGCACCCCTTGCGCGGCGGGGATCCTACGTTCAATGAGCAGTTCTTC
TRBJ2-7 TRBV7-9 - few CASSYDRLTSYEQYF TGTGCCAGCAGCTATGACAGGCTAACTTCCTACGAGCAGTACTTC
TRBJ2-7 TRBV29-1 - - CSVGQIRSSYEQYF TGCAGCGTAGGACAGATCCGAAGCTCCTACGAGCAGTACTTC
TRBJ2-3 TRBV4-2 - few CASSQDGTGATNTQYF TGTGCCAGCAGCCAAGATGGGACTGGTGCCACGAATACGCAGTATTTT
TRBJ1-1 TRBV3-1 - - CASSQDLTRTEAFF TGTGCCAGCAGCCAAGATCTTACCCGGACGGAAGCTTTCTTT
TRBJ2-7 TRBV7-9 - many CASSLGTAEQYF TGTGCCAGCAGCTTAGGGACAGCCGAGCAGTACTTC
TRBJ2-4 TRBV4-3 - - CASSQATEGTLLEEQYF TGCGCCAGCAGCCAAGCCACCGAGGGGACCCTCCTGGAGGAGCAGTACTTC
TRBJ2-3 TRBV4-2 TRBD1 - CASSQDEGARTDTQYF TGTGCCAGCAGCCAAGATGAGGGGGCAAGGACAGATACGCAGTATTTT
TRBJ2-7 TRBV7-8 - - CASTFEGQPFSYEQYF TGTGCCAGCACCTTCGAGGGACAACCCTTCTCCTACGAGCAGTACTTC
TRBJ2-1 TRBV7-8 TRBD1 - CASSFAPSGTGRNEQFF TGTGCCAGCAGCTTCGCCCCTTCGGGGACAGGGAGGAATGAGCAGTTCTTC
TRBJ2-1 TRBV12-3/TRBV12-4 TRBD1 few CASSTGVGWRGSYNEQFF TGTGCCAGCAGCACAGGGGTCGGATGGAGAGGCTCCTACAATGAGCAGTTCTTC
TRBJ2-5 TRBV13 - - CASSLQTIRETQYF TGTGCCAGCAGCCTTCAGACTATCCGCGAGACCCAGTACTTC
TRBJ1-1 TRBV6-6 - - CASSYSRTGTMNTEAFF TGTGCCAGCAGTTATTCCCGTACAGGTACCATGAACACTGAAGCTTTCTTT
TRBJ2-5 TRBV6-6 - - CASSRGDKPQETQYF TGTGCCAGCAGTAGGGGGGACAAGCCTCAAGAGACCCAGTACTTC
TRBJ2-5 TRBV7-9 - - CASSLRGYQEAQYF TGTGCCAGCAGCTTAAGGGGCTACCAAGAGGCCCAGTACTTC
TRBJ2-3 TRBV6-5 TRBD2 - CASSYYPMSGGADTQYF TGTGCCAGCAGTTATTATCCCATGAGCGGGGGGGCAGATACGCAGTATTTT
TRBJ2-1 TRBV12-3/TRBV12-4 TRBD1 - CASSLGPGGYEQFF TGTGCCAGCAGTTTAGGGCCAGGGGGTTATGAGCAGTTCTTC
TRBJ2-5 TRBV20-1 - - CSARDPGTQNNEQYF TGCAGTGCTAGGGATCCCGGGACACAAAACAATGAGCAGTACTTC
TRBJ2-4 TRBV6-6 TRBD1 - CASSSAQGSGIQYF TGTGCCAGCAGTTCAGCACAGGGGAGTGGCATTCAGTACTTC
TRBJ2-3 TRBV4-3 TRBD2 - CASSYQRGDTGTQYF TGCGCCAGCAGCTACCAGCGGGGTGACACAGGTACGCAGTATTTT
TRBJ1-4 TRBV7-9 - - CASSPTGGKLFF TGTGCCAGCAGCCCAACGGGGGGAAAACTGTTTTTT
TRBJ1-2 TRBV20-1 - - CSARRRAGEVAYGYTF TGCAGTGCTCGCCGGAGGGCAGGGGAGGTCGCCTATGGCTACACCTTC
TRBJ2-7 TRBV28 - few CASSGSYSYEQYF TGTGCCAGCAGTGGAAGTTACAGCTACGAGCAGTACTTC
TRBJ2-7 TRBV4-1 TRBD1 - CASSQARTGGYEQYF TGCGCCAGCAGCCAAGCGAGGACAGGGGGCTACGAGCAGTACTTC
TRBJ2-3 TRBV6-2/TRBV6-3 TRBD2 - CASSYSMRGSFTDTQYF TGTGCCAGCAGTTACTCGATGCGGGGGAGCTTTACAGATACGCAGTATTTT
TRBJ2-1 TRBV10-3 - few CAISELGDEQFF TGTGCCATCAGTGAGTTAGGCGATGAGCAGTTCTTC
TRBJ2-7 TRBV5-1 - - CASSLVAGARYSCEQYF TGCGCCAGCAGCTTGGTGGCAGGGGCTAGATATTCCTGCGAGCAGTACTTC
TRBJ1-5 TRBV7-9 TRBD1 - CASSTGQNNQPQHF TGTGCCAGCAGCACGGGACAGAACAATCAGCCCCAGCATTTT
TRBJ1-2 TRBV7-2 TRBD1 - CASSLTGQLNYGYTF TGTGCCAGCAGCTTAACGGGACAGCTAAACTATGGCTACACCTTC
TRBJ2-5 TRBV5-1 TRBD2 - CASSFQSRASGQETQYF TGCGCCAGCAGCTTTCAATCCCGAGCTAGCGGCCAAGAGACCCAGTACTTC
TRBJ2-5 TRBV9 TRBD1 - CASSVGTGLQETQYF TGTGCCAGCAGCGTGGGGACAGGGCTACAAGAGACCCAGTACTTC
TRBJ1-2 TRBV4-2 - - CASSQDGGAVPGIYGYTF TGTGCCAGCAGCCAAGATGGGGGTGCGGTGCCAGGCATCTATGGCTACACCTTC
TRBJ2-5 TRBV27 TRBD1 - CASSPLGRGHETQYF TGTGCCAGCAGCCCCTTGGGCAGGGGGCATGAGACCCAGTACTTC
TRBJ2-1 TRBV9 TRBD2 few CASSVQAGNNEQFF TGTGCCAGCAGCGTACAAGCGGGGAACAATGAGCAGTTCTTC
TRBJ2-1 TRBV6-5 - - CASSITGGPTTRQFF TGTGCCAGCAGTATTACGGGGGGCCCAACCACCCGGCAGTTCTTC
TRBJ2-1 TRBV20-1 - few CSAWVGGEQFF TGCAGTGCTTGGGTCGGTGGGGAGCAGTTCTTC
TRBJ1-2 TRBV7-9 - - CASSFSEGHHGYTF TGTGCCAGCAGCTTTAGTGAGGGCCATCATGGCTACACCTTC